These T cell receptor beta chains were read from a single sample in a study of beta chain features in type 1 diabetes. Here immunoSEQ multiplex PCR was the method, and the copy in TCRdb shows in-frame clones only, minus some. The table records roughly 340,000 clones, roughly 14% of them present only once. What was sequenced was naive CD4+ T cells from blood. These receptors came from a woman under 30 with type 1 diabetes. Both conserved end residues are part of each CDR3. A D gene is named only where the DNA matches it firmly. Size tells how often a clone was seen (once, few, many) or the class of an expanded clone, and some rows leave it out.

V: TRBV11-2; size: few; J: TRBJ2-1; D: .; DNA: TGTGCCAGCAGCTTATTCAGAGCGAACAATGAGCAGTTCTTC; CDR3: CASSLFRANNEQFF
V: TRBV9; size: once; J: TRBJ2-5; D: TRBD2; DNA: TGTGCCAGCAGCGTAACGGGGGGGAGGGAGACCCAGTACTTC; CDR3: CASSVTGGRETQYF
V: TRBV9; size: .; J: TRBJ2-7; D: .; DNA: TGTGCCAGCAGCTCACCCGGTCCGGACTTC; CDR3: CASSSPGPDF
V: TRBV9; size: .; J: TRBJ1-1; D: .; DNA: TGTGCCTCGAGGGGGGGGGACACTGAAGCTTTCTTT; CDR3: CASRGGDTEAFF
V: TRBV2; size: .; J: TRBJ1-1; D: .; DNA: TGTGCCAGCAGCGGAGAGCACAACACTGAAGCTTTCTTT; CDR3: CASSGEHNTEAFF
V: TRBV2; size: few; J: TRBJ2-7; D: .; DNA: TGTGCCAGCAGTGTGGGCAGGGGCCTCCATTTGCAGTACTTC; CDR3: CASSVGRGLHLQYF
V: TRBV9; size: few; J: TRBJ2-3; D: TRBD2; DNA: TGTGCCAGCAGCGTAGCCCCAGGACTAGCGGGTAGGGCAGATACGCAGTATTTT; CDR3: CASSVAPGLAGRADTQYF
V: TRBV2; size: .; J: TRBJ1-4; D: .; DNA: TGTGCCAGCAGGGCAGATGGGGCTGAAAAACTGTTTTTT; CDR3: CASRADGAEKLFF
V: TRBV13; size: few; J: TRBJ2-1; D: .; DNA: TGTGCCAGCAGGAAGGGCGGGCTCCTCTTTAAGCAGTTCTTC; CDR3: CASRKGGLLFKQFF
V: TRBV28; size: few; J: TRBJ1-2; D: .; DNA: TGTGCCAGCATCACACCAGGGCTAAGCCTCAGTAACTATGGCTACACCTTC; CDR3: CASITPGLSLSNYGYTF
V: TRBV5-4; size: few; J: TRBJ2-1; D: .; DNA: TGTGCCAGCAGCTTGGAACAGGGCGGCGAGCAGTTCTTC; CDR3: CASSLEQGGEQFF
V: TRBV30; size: .; J: TRBJ2-5; D: TRBD1; DNA: TGTGCCTGGAGTGTAACAGGGGGCGAGACCCAGTACTTC; CDR3: CAWSVTGGETQYF
V: TRBV30; size: few; J: TRBJ2-1; D: TRBD2; DNA: TGTGCCTGCCTTCGGACTAGCGGGATCGGTTCCTACAATGAGCAGTTCTTC; CDR3: CACLRTSGIGSYNEQFF
V: TRBV29-1; size: .; J: TRBJ1-1; D: TRBD1; DNA: TGCAGCGTGCTCCCCCTCGGGACAGCCAACACTGAAGCTTTCTTT; CDR3: CSVLPLGTANTEAFF
V: TRBV11-2; size: .; J: TRBJ1-3; D: TRBD1; DNA: TGTGCCAGCAGCTTAGGGGACAGGGTGCCTGGAAACACCATATATTTT; CDR3: CASSLGDRVPGNTIYF
V: TRBV5-4; size: few; J: TRBJ1-2; D: .; DNA: TGTGCCAGCAGCTTGAGGACAGATGGCTACACCTTC; CDR3: CASSLRTDGYTF
V: TRBV7-2; size: .; J: TRBJ2-5; D: TRBD2; DNA: TGTGCCAGCACCCCCCGGCTCGGCGGGAGTGATGAGACCCAGTACTTC; CDR3: CASTPRLGGSDETQYF
V: TRBV29-1; size: few; J: TRBJ1-1; D: TRBD1; DNA: TGCAGCGGCCACAGGGGGCAAGACACTGAAGCTTTCTTT; CDR3: CSGHRGQDTEAFF
V: TRBV18; size: .; J: TRBJ1-5; D: .; DNA: TGTGCCAGCTCACCGACCGGAGCGATGGTTCCGCATTTT; CDR3: CASSPTGAMVPHF
V: TRBV14; size: .; J: TRBJ1-2; D: .; DNA: TGTGCCAGCAGCCAAGGGCTCCGAGGTCGTGCGGACTATGGCTACACCTTC; CDR3: CASSQGLRGRADYGYTF
V: TRBV28; size: .; J: TRBJ2-7; D: TRBD1; DNA: TGTGCCAGCAGTTCAGCACAGGGGGCATACGAGCAGTACTTC; CDR3: CASSSAQGAYEQYF
V: TRBV30; size: .; J: TRBJ2-3; D: TRBD2; DNA: TGTGCCTGGAGTGTTGGTAGCGGGGGGCGAGATACGCAGTATTTT; CDR3: CAWSVGSGGRDTQYF
V: TRBV29-1; size: many; J: TRBJ2-1; D: .; DNA: TGCAGCGCAGGAAGGCCTTTATACAATGAGCAGTTCTTC; CDR3: CSAGRPLYNEQFF
V: TRBV6-5; size: .; J: TRBJ1-1; D: .; DNA: TGTGCCAGCAGTTACTCGGGGGCGCCCGGGAACACTGAAGCTTTCTTT; CDR3: CASSYSGAPGNTEAFF
V: TRBV5-6; size: few; J: TRBJ2-5; D: .; DNA: TGTGCCAGCAGCTTGGTGGCCCTGCAAGAGACCCAGTACTTC; CDR3: CASSLVALQETQYF
V: TRBV20-1; size: few; J: TRBJ2-1; D: .; DNA: TGCAGTGCTAGAGAAGCGACCGGGTTCTTC; CDR3: CSAREATGFF
V: TRBV7-6; size: few; J: TRBJ2-3; D: TRBD2; DNA: TGTGCCAGCAGCTTAGCCGTTGGATGGCGGGAGGGCACAGATACGCAGTATTTT; CDR3: CASSLAVGWREGTDTQYF
V: TRBV5-4; size: .; J: TRBJ2-6; D: TRBD1; DNA: TGTGCCAGCAGCTTGGCGGGACAGGGGTTCTCTGGGGCCAACGTCCTGACTTTC; CDR3: CASSLAGQGFSGANVLTF
V: TRBV29-1; size: .; J: TRBJ1-1; D: .; DNA: TGCAGCGGATACCCGGGCCAGGGGAACACTGAAGCTTTCTTT; CDR3: CSGYPGQGNTEAFF
V: TRBV7-2; size: .; J: TRBJ1-4; D: .; DNA: TGTGCCAGCAGCTCCAGGGCCCTCCGGGAAAAACTGTTTTTT; CDR3: CASSSRALREKLFF
V: TRBV9; size: .; J: TRBJ2-3; D: TRBD2; DNA: TGTGCCAGCAGCGTAGGCGGCGGGAGTTTTGCAGATACGCAGTATTTT; CDR3: CASSVGGGSFADTQYF
V: TRBV4-3; size: few; J: TRBJ1-2; D: TRBD1; DNA: TGCGCCAGCAGCCAAGAAGACAGGGGATACTATGGCTACACCTTC; CDR3: CASSQEDRGYYGYTF
V: TRBV10-3; size: few; J: TRBJ2-7; D: .; DNA: TGTGCCATCAGTGAGTATCGGGAATCCTACGAGCAGTACTTC; CDR3: CAISEYRESYEQYF
V: TRBV5-1; size: few; J: TRBJ2-1; D: TRBD2; DNA: TGCGCCAGCAGCCCCACCGAACTAGCGGTATTTGAGCAGTTCTTC; CDR3: CASSPTELAVFEQFF
V: TRBV19; size: .; J: TRBJ1-1; D: .; DNA: TGTGCCAGTAGGCTTAGCGGGGGCAATGAAGCTTTCTTT; CDR3: CASRLSGGNEAFF
V: TRBV6-5; size: few; J: TRBJ2-3; D: .; DNA: TGTGCCAGCAGGGGAGCAGATACGCAGTATTTT; CDR3: CASRGADTQYF
V: TRBV9; size: .; J: TRBJ2-5; D: .; DNA: TGTGCCAGCAGCGTACGGGGTAGTCCGCAAGAGACCCAGTACTTC; CDR3: CASSVRGSPQETQYF
V: TRBV14; size: few; J: TRBJ2-3; D: TRBD2; DNA: TGTGCCAGCAGCCAAGACCGGACTAGCGGCACAGATACGCAGTATTTT; CDR3: CASSQDRTSGTDTQYF
V: TRBV10-2; size: few; J: TRBJ2-5; D: TRBD2; DNA: TGCGCCAGCAGACTAGCGGGCCAAGAGACCCAGTACTTC; CDR3: CASRLAGQETQYF
V: TRBV30; size: few; J: TRBJ1-1; D: .; DNA: TGTGCCTGGAGTGCCCTCGGGGGGGCTGAAGCTTTCTTT; CDR3: CAWSALGGAEAFF
V: TRBV30; size: .; J: TRBJ1-1; D: .; DNA: TGTGCCCAGGGGCCGAACACTGAAGCTTTCTTT; CDR3: CAQGPNTEAFF